What follows is one TCR beta chain and its context. The data were obtained in a study of identical twins. The CDR3 contains 15 residues. V gave up 0 bases and J gave up 1 base, with 7 bases separating them. The germline gives CDR1 SGHVS, CDR2 FQNEAQ. TCRdb re-derived calls from the 5' RACE reads in MiXCR, one entry per CDR3 protein. This sample carries nearly 900,000 distinct CDR3 sequences, approximately 13% of them seen once, and the ten largest clones take about 1.5%. The same specimen was also included in a second study, on yellow fever vaccine responses in identical twins.

The chain is built from TRBV7-8 and TRBJ2-1; D is tentatively TRBD1 or TRBD2 (5 bases each). What was sequenced was PBMCs. The clonotype was recovered from a woman under 30 in good health. CDR3 residues: CASSLARESYNEQFF. The DNA of the CDR3 is TGTGCCAGCAGCTTAGCCAGGGAGTCCTACAATGAGCAGTTCTTC.